This T cell receptor (beta chain) was sequenced in a study of CD8+ T cells in alopecia areata. Turning to the study itself: Tofacitinib therapy took 6 to 18 months; 6 months off drug came after. Patients given treatment had severity scored by the percentage of scalp area affected.

The germline CDR1 and CDR2 sequences are SGHTA and FQGNSA. V was clipped by 1 base and J by 6 bases, with 7 bases between them. The CDR3 extends over 12 amino acids. Treatment described: oral pan-JAK inhibitor, 5-10 mg twice daily. Sorted populations comprised CD4+ and CD8+ T cells obtained from PBMCs. The sequencing template was cDNA reverse transcribed from extracted RNA. Profiling relied on immunoSEQ multiplex PCR, and the TCRdb table lists in-frame clones only, not all of them. The sample lists approximately 42,000 clones; under 70% were seen once. As to this clone: What it binds is unknown. The same CDR3 also results from other DNA sequences found in this sample.

Whole-study results and caveats: Affected scalp, especially in alopecia totalis/universalis, had a higher clonality than normal scalp did.

The TCR sequence derives from a human donor with alopecia areata. The input for sequencing was CD8+ T cells sorted from blood, taken at week 4, from a patient treated with tofacitinib. The chain is built from TRBV7-2 and TRBJ2-7; D gene ambiguous. The CDR3 DNA reads TGTGCCAGCAGCTTAGGAGGTTCCGAGCAGTACTTC. This sequence encodes CASSLGGSEQYF.